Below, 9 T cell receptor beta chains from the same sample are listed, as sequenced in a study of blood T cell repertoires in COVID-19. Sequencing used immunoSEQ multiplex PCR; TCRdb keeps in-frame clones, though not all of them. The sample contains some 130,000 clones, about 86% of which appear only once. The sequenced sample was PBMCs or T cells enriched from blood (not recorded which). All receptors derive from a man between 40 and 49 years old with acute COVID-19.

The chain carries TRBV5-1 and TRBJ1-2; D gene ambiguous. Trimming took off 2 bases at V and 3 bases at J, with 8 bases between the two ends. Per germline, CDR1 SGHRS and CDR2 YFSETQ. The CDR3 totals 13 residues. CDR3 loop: CASSFAGDYGYTF. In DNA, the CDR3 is TGCGCCAGCAGCTTTGCCGGAGACTATGGCTACACCTTC.

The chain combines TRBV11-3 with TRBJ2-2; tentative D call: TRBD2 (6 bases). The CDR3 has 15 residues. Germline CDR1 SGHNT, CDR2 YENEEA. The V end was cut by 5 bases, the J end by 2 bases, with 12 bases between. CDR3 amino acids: CASSPEGRNTGELFF. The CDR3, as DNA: TGTGCCAGCAGCCCGGAGGGCCGCAACACCGGGGAGCTGTTTTTT.

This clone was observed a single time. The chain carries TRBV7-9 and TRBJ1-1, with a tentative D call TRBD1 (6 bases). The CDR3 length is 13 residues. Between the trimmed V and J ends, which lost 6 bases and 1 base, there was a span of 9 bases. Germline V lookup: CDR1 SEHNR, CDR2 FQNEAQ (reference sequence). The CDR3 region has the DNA TGTGCCAGCAGAGGACAGAAGAACACTGAAGCTTTCTTT. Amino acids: CASRGQKNTEAFF.

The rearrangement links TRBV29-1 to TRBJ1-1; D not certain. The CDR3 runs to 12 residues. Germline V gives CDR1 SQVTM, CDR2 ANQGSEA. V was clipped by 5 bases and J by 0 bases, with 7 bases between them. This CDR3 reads CSVSALNTEAFF. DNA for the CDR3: TGCAGCGTTAGCGCTTTGAACACTGAAGCTTTCTTT.

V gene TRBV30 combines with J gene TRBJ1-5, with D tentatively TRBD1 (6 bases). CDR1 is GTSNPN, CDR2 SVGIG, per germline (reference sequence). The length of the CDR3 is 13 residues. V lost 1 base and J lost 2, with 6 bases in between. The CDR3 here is CAWSGTGNQPQHF. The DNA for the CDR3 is TGTGCCTGGAGTGGGACAGGCAATCAGCCCCAGCATTTT.

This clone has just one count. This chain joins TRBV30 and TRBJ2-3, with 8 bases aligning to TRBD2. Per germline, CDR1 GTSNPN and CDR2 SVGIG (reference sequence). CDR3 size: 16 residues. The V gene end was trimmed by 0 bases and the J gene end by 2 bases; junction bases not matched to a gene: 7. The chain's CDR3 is CAWSVSSGVVTDTQYF. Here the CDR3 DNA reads TGTGCCTGGAGTGTGAGTAGCGGGGTAGTCACAGATACGCAGTATTTT. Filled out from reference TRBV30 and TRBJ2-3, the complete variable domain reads SQTIHQWPATLVQPVGSPLSLECTVEGTSNPNLYWYRQAAGRGLQLLFYSVGIGQISSEVPQNLSASRPQDRQFILSSKKLLLSDSGFYLCAWSVSSGVVTDTQYFGPGTRLTVL.

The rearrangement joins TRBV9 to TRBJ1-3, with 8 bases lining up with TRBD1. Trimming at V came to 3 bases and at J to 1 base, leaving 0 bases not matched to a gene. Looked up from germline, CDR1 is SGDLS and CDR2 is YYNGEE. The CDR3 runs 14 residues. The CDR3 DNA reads TGTGCCAGCAGCGGACAGGGGTCTGGAAACACCATATATTTT. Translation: CASSGQGSGNTIYF.

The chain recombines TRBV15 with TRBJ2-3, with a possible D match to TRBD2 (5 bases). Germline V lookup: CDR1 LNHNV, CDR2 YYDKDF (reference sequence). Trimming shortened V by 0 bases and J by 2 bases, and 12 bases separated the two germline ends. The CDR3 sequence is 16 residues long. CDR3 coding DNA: TGTGCCACCAGCAGAGATGGAGGCAGGTCCACAGATACGCAGTATTTT. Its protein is CATSRDGGRSTDTQYF.

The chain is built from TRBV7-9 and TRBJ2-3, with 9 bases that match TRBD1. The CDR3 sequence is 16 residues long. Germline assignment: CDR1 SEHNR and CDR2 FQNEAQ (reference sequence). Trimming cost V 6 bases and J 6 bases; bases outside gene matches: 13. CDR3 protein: CASSSAGTGIPDTQYF. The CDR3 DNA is TGTGCCAGCAGTTCCGCCGGGACAGGGATCCCGGATACGCAGTATTTT.